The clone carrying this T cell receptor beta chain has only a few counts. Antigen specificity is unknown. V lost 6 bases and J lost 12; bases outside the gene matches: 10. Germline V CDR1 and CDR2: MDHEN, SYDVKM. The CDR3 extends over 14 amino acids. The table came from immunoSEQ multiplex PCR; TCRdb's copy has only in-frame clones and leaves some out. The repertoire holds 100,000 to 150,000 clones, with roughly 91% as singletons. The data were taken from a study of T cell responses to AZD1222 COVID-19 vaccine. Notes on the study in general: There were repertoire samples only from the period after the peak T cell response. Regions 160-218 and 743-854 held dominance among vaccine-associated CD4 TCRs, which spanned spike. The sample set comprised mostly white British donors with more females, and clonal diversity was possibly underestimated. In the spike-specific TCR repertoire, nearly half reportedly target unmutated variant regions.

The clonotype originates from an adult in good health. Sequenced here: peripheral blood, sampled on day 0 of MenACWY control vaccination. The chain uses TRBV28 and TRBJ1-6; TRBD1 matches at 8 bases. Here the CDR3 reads CASRSGQGILPLHF. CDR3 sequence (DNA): TGTGCCAGCAGATCAGGACAGGGAATTTTACCCCTCCACTTT.